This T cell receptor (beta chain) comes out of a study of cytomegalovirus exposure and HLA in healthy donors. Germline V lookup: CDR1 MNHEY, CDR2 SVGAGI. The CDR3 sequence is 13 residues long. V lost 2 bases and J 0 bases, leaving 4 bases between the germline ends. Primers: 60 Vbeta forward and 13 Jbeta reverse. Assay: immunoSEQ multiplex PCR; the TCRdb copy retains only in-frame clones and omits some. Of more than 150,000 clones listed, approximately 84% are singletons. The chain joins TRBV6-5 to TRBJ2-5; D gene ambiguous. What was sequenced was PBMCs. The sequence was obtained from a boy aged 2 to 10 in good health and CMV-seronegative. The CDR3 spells CASSYQNQETQYF. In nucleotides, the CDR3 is TGTGCCAGCAGTTACCAGAACCAAGAGACCCAGTACTTC.